This is a list of T cell receptor beta chains from one sample in a study of T cells expressing NK-cell markers. No DNA is given; TCRdb re-called the 5' RACE reads and lists each CDR3 protein once. In total, the table holds some 190,000 distinct CDR3 sequences. Sequenced sample: blood T cells: a sorted CD56 or NKG2C T cell subset, CD4+ or CD8+ T cells, or bulk PBMC T cells (not recorded which). The source is a man aged 18 to 69 in good health. Each CDR3 is given with its conserved first and last residue.

j_gene,v_gene,CDR3aa
TRBJ2-1,TRBV3-1,CASSRTSGGAFNEQFF
TRBJ1-2,TRBV20-1,CSARGVYGYTF
TRBJ2-4,TRBV2,CASSAIDGTWGKNIQYF
TRBJ2-1,TRBV7-9,CASSLGGGTHNEQFF
TRBJ2-1,TRBV20-1,CSLRASGGGDLNEQFF
TRBJ1-2,TRBV19,CASSTDRKVYGYTF
TRBJ1-5,TRBV12-3/TRBV12-4,CASSFYQDSNQPQHF
TRBJ2-3,TRBV6-1,CASSERRGGVSTDTQYF
TRBJ2-1,TRBV29-1,CSVASSGQSKNEQFF
TRBJ2-3,TRBV5-6,CASSRNRVTAYTDTQYF
TRBJ2-5,TRBV28,CASSPQTGLETQYF